The T cell receptor beta chain described here comes from a study of T cell responses to AZD1222 COVID-19 vaccine. The CDR3 contains 16 residues. V gave up 4 bases and J gave up 6 bases, with 21 bases separating them. Germline V gene lookup returns CDR1 MNHEY and CDR2 SVGEGT. Only in-frame clones appear in the TCRdb table, and some are missing; sequencing was by immunoSEQ multiplex PCR. This table has roughly 160,000 clones, 90% to 95% appearing once. Sample: peripheral blood, taken on day 0 of MenACWY control vaccination. This sequence originates from an adult in good health. The genes are TRBV6-2 or TRBV6-3 and TRBJ1-2; possible D gene TRBD1, 5 bases. This CDR3 reads CASSSRDEGPGNGYTF. The CDR3 DNA follows: TGTGCCAGCAGTTCACGGGACGAGGGACCTGGGAATGGCTACACCTTC.